The clone carrying this T cell receptor beta chain appeared a few times. Here immunoSEQ multiplex PCR was the method, and the copy in TCRdb shows in-frame clones only, minus some. The profile covers around 92,000 clones, with around 83% appearing a single time and 10% to 15% taken by the ten largest. CDR3 length: 15 residues. Germline-derived CDR1 and CDR2 are LGHDT and YNNKEL (reference sequence). Losses at the gene ends were 5 bases for V and 5 bases for J; bases not matched to a gene: 8. The data stem from a study of blood T cell repertoires in COVID-19. The rearrangement joins TRBV3-1 (or the pseudogene TRBV3-2) to TRBJ2-5; 10 nucleotides align to TRBD2. The sequence was collected from an older woman in a cohort sampled during active or convalescent COVID-19. The sample consisted of peripheral blood. This chain's CDR3 is CASSSSGRAAETQYF. Written as DNA, the CDR3 is TGTGCCAGCAGCTCAAGCGGGAGGGCCGCGGAGACCCAGTACTTC.